The clone carrying this TCR beta chain was counted a single time. The antigen remains unidentified. This record comes from a study of T cell responses to AZD1222 COVID-19 vaccine. This CDR3 has 15 amino acids. CDR1 is LGHNA and CDR2 is YNFKEQ in the germline V gene. Between the trimmed V and J ends, which lost 5 bases and 0 bases, there was a span of 10 bases. Assay: immunoSEQ multiplex PCR; the TCRdb copy retains only in-frame clones and omits some. Of around 190,000 clones detected, approximately 94% appear once; the ten largest clones hold 1.6%. The study, taken as a whole, reports: Mostly white British, mostly female donors; authors suggested clonal diversity may be underestimated.

This specimen was peripheral blood, taken 28 days after the second AZD1222 dose. The J gene is TRBJ1-4, the V gene TRBV4-2, with D unresolved. This receptor was taken from an adult who received the AZD1222 COVID-19 vaccine. CDR3 sequence: CASSSPRATNEKLFF. In DNA, the CDR3 is TGTGCCAGCAGCTCCCCCCGCGCAACTAATGAAAAACTGTTTTTT.